The clone carrying this T cell receptor (beta chain) was found a few times. The antigen remains undetermined. The ends were cut back, 5 bases at V and 1 base at J, with 20 bases in the middle. Germline CDR1 MNHNS, CDR2 SASEGT. The CDR3 is 17 residues long. The data stem from a study of T-cell memory formation after mild COVID-19. Background on the study: Largely, TCR clusters stayed within a single donor.

Study-wide results and limits: Some clones that responded were present in memory (sampled pre-infection), which suggests cross-reactive memory joined. Mostly located in CM and EM were contracting CD4+ clones, with contracting CD8+ clones located in EMRA.

After 5'RACE with constant-segment primers, TCR alpha and TCR beta cDNA libraries carrying sample barcodes and UMIs were obtained. TCRdb re-called the 5' RACE reads through MiXCR, storing one row per CDR3 protein. The sample yields just over 200,000 distinct CDR3 sequences, 9.5% to 10% seen once. The TCR was taken from a man younger than 35 who had mild COVID-19 (a few samples of this study predate the infection). Cell type and time point are not known. The chain uses TRBV6-1 and TRBJ1-1, with D maybe TRBD1 (5 bases). The sample was PBMCs or a T cell subset sorted from them (not recorded which). The CDR3 is CASSKRGPGSGNTEAFF. In nucleotides, the CDR3 is TGTGCCAGCAGTAAAAGGGGCCCGGGCAGTGGGAACACTGAAGCTTTCTTT.